What follows describes a single TCR beta chain. This record comes from a study of shared clonotypes between healthy human individuals. Terminally differentiated effector memory CD45RA+ cells were excluded from the naive CD8 cells, which were CD45RO-negative and positively selected for CCR7. For each subset, genomic DNA was distributed in equal portions over several immunoSEQ plates. In the source study's methods: Junction-only immunoSEQ sequences carried no quality scores, so filtering differed. Repertoires were generated with immunoSEQ multiplex PCR, while TCRdb's copy carries only in-frame clones and drops some. V and J calls and clone size follow that table, whereas D and trimming were derived from the DNA. The sample carries hundreds of thousands of clones, 98% recorded once. V lost 5 bases to trimming and J lost 8 bases, with 10 bases between them. CDR3 length equals 12 residues. Germline values: CDR1 LNHDA, CDR2 SQIVND (reference sequence).

Sequencing was performed on naive CD8+ T cells sorted from blood. The V and J genes are TRBV19 and TRBJ2-1; D call uncertain. The TCR sequence derives from a man aged 25-45 years in good health. In DNA, the CDR3 is TGTGCCAGTAGTGTCCTCCCCCATGAGCAGTTCTTC. Its translation is CASSVLPHEQFF.